Detailed here is one T cell receptor (beta chain). The V gene's germline CDR1 is SGHDN and CDR2 FVKESK. CDR3 size: 16 residues. V was cut by 0 bases and J by 0 bases, with 12 bases left in between. This entry is derived from a study of T cell changes during pregnancy in multiple sclerosis. The repertoire was sequenced with immunoSEQ multiplex PCR; TCRdb's copy has only in-frame clones and lacks some. The table has around 60,000 clones, roughly 88% seen once. The source is a female donor with multiple sclerosis, enrolled in a pregnancy study. The chain links TRBV14 to TRBJ2-7; D unclear. Specimen: peripheral blood, collected in the first trimester of pregnancy. The CDR3 loop reads CASSQEPIISSYEQYF. CDR3 nucleotides: TGTGCCAGCAGCCAAGAGCCTATCATAAGCTCCTACGAGCAGTACTTC.